One sample yielded the 24 T cell receptor beta chains listed below, sequenced in a study of blood T cell repertoires in COVID-19. Sequenced by immunoSEQ multiplex PCR; TCRdb stores in-frame clones only, minus some. The sample includes over 150,000 clones, 70% to 85% of them seen just once. Sequenced: PBMCs or T cells enriched from blood (not recorded which). These receptors originate from a woman in her 30s who had recovered from COVID-19.

The chain couples TRBV27 to TRBJ2-2; 8 positions match TRBD2. V lost 10 bases to trimming and J lost 5 bases; unmatched junction nucleotides: 9. This CDR3 spans 14 amino acids. Germline CDR1 MNHEY, CDR2 SMNVEV (reference sequence). The CDR3 nucleotides read TGTGCCACCTCGTGGGAGCGGGGGACCGGGGAGCTGTTTTTT. This sequence encodes CATSWERGTGELFF.

The chain is built from TRBV2 and TRBJ2-1; 12 bases fit TRBD1. With V trimmed by 8 bases and J by 4 bases, 6 bases remained unmatched. This CDR3 contains 15 residues. Germline V CDR1 and CDR2: SNHLY, FYNNEI. CDR3 in amino acids: CASRDRGLGYNEQFF. CDR3 sequence (DNA): TGTGCCAGCCGGGACAGGGGGCTTGGATACAATGAGCAGTTCTTC.

The chain carries TRBV28 and TRBJ2-1; 14 nucleotides agree with TRBD2. Germline lookup yields CDR1 MDHEN and CDR2 SYDVKM. The CDR3 runs 16 residues. V lost 5 bases, J lost 9 bases, and 9 bases stayed unmatched. CDR3 bases: TGTGCCAGCAGTAGCGGGGGACTAGCGGGAGTTCGTGAGCAGTTCTTC. Residues: CASSSGGLAGVREQFF.

The chain couples TRBV28 to TRBJ1-5; D perhaps matches TRBD1 (5 bases). This CDR3 is built from 15 residues. V gave up 4 bases and J gave up 7 bases, with 17 bases separating them. The germline V gene encodes CDR1 MDHEN and CDR2 SYDVKM. The chain's CDR3 is CASSSFRGDNQPQHF. The CDR3, as DNA: TGTGCCAGCAGTTCTTTTCGGGGGGATAACCAGCCCCAGCATTTT.

The chain is built from TRBV9 and TRBJ1-3, with D possibly TRBD1 on 6 matching bases. CDR3 length: 17 amino acids. The V end lost 6 bases, the J end lost 0 bases, and 19 bases lay between the germline ends. From germline, CDR1 is SGDLS and CDR2 YYNGEE. For the CDR3, the DNA is TGTGCCAGCACCAAGACGCAGGGGACCACCTCTGGAAACACCATATATTTT. Its protein is CASTKTQGTTSGNTIYF.

The genes are TRBV5-1 and TRBJ2-5; 9 bases align to TRBD2. The CDR3 has 16 amino acids. J lost 1 base, V lost 3 bases, and 7 bases had no gene match. Germline values: CDR1 SGHRS, CDR2 YFSETQ. The CDR3 coding sequence is TGCGCCAGCAGCTCCGGGACTAGCTTACCCCAAGAGACCCAGTACTTC. Translation gives CASSSGTSLPQETQYF.

This chain uses TRBV5-1 with TRBJ2-1; TRBD2 might be the D (5 bases). Germline V gene data show CDR1 as SGHRS and CDR2 as YFSETQ. This CDR3 contains 15 residues. The ends were cut back, 5 bases at V and 0 bases at J, with 12 bases in the middle. CDR3 sequence reads: CASRSTGSSYNEQFF. In DNA, the CDR3 is TGCGCCAGCAGAAGTACGGGGAGCTCCTACAATGAGCAGTTCTTC.

This clone was recorded only once. This chain joins TRBV5-4 and TRBJ2-3, with 7 bases aligning to TRBD2. The CDR3 is made up of 14 amino acids. Germline V gives CDR1 SGHNT, CDR2 YYREEE (reference sequence). J lost 2 bases, V lost 10 bases, and 10 bases had no gene match. CDR3 nucleotide sequence: TGTGCCTGCGCTCCTGGGGGGGACACAGATACGCAGTATTTT. It encodes CACAPGGDTDTQYF.

The V and J genes are TRBV3-1 (or the pseudogene TRBV3-2) and TRBJ2-2, with TRBD2 as a possible D gene (5 bases). Trimming took 4 bases from V and 6 from J, leaving 9 bases between them. The germline V gene encodes CDR1 LGHDT and CDR2 YNNKEL (reference sequence). The length of the CDR3 is 13 residues. The CDR3 region is CASSPAVAGELFF. In DNA form, the CDR3 reads TGTGCCAGCAGCCCAGCGGTTGCCGGGGAGCTGTTTTTT.

V gene TRBV9 combines with J gene TRBJ2-7, with D hard to call. The length of the CDR3 is 15 residues. Germline V gives CDR1 SGDLS, CDR2 YYNGEE. Trimming cost V 2 bases and J 3 bases, with 15 bases left between them. CDR3: CASSVSTFDIYEQYF. In DNA form, the CDR3 reads TGTGCCAGCAGCGTCTCGACATTTGATATCTACGAGCAGTACTTC.

This rearrangement joins TRBV28 to TRBJ1-4; 7 nucleotides match TRBD1. The CDR3 has 16 residues. The germline V gene has CDR1 MDHEN and CDR2 SYDVKM. V dropped 5 bases and J dropped 7; count of bases not matched to a gene: 13. The chain's CDR3 is CASSPLKTGTFEKLFF. The CDR3 bases are TGTGCCAGCAGTCCACTAAAGACAGGGACCTTTGAAAAACTGTTTTTT.

Details on this clone: Relative to the germline gene, one junction end is altered; a read error may explain this. The CDR3 loop reads CASSPLRNTEAFF. The CDR3, as DNA: TGTGCTAGCAGCCCCCTAAGGAACACTGAAGCTTTCTTT. The rearrangement joins TRBV7-7 to TRBJ1-1; D ambiguous. The CDR3 covers 13 residues. The germline CDR1 and CDR2 sequences are SSHAT and FNYEAQ (reference sequence).

This clone was detected once. The rearrangement uses TRBV10-2 and TRBJ1-3, with a tentative D call TRBD1 (6 bases). CDR3 length: 18 residues. Germline loops: CDR1 WSHSY, CDR2 SAAADI. Between the trimmed V and J ends, which lost 4 bases and 2 bases, there was a span of 21 bases. The CDR3 here is CASSAGGARTLPGNTIYF. The CDR3 nucleotides read TGCGCCAGCAGTGCCGGGGGGGCGCGAACCCTCCCTGGAAACACCATATATTTT.

The chain carries TRBV12-3 or TRBV12-4 and TRBJ1-1; TRBD1 might be the D (6 bases). Trimming took 1 base from V and 4 from J, leaving 7 bases between them. There are 13 residues in the CDR3. CDR3 DNA: TGTGCCAGCAGTTTAGAACAGGGCACTGAAGCTTTCTTT. This codes for CASSLEQGTEAFF.

This sequence joins TRBV24-1 and TRBJ2-2; no firm D call. There are 15 residues in the CDR3. From germline, CDR1 is KGHDR and CDR2 SFDVKD. V was cut by 5 bases and J by 5 bases, with 14 bases left in between. The CDR3 bases are TGTGCCACCAGTGGTTCCACTCTAGGTACCGGGGAGCTGTTTTTT. Its translation: CATSGSTLGTGELFF.

The chain couples TRBV18 to TRBJ1-2; the D is unclear. V was pared by 5 bases and J by 8 bases, with 18 bases between. Per germline, CDR1 KGHSH and CDR2 LQKENI. The CDR3 runs to 14 residues. The CDR3 DNA reads as TGTGCCAGCTCAAGCCTGATAACAGTTGACGGCTACACCTTC. It yields the protein CASSSLITVDGYTF.

The V and J genes are TRBV5-1 and TRBJ1-1, with 7 bases lining up with TRBD1. Germline loops: CDR1 SGHRS, CDR2 YFSETQ. The CDR3 sequence is 14 residues long. Germline trimming cut 0 bases from V and 3 bases from J; bases unmatched to any gene: 2. The CDR3 DNA is TGCGCCAGCAGCTTGGAGGGACAGTACACTGAAGCTTTCTTT. As protein: CASSLEGQYTEAFF. The full variable domain, in which reference TRBV5-1 and TRBJ1-1 provide the parts outside the CDR3, is KAGVTQTPRYLIKTRGQQVTLSCSPISGHRSVSWYQQTPGQGLQFLFEYFSETQRNKGNFPGRFSGRQFSNSRSEMNVSTLELGDSALYLCASSLEGQYTEAFFGQGTRLTVV.

The genes are TRBV2 and TRBJ2-1, with D possibly TRBD2 on 5 matching bases. The germline gives CDR1 SNHLY, CDR2 FYNNEI. The CDR3 totals 12 residues. V gave up 4 bases and J gave up 9 bases, with 10 bases separating them. CDR3 loop: CASSGPLAEQFF. DNA for the CDR3: TGTGCCAGCAGTGGTCCTCTAGCTGAGCAGTTCTTC.

This rearrangement joins TRBV24-1 to TRBJ2-5; 12 nucleotides align to TRBD2. Looked up from germline, CDR1 is KGHDR and CDR2 is SFDVKD. V shed 5 bases and J 3 bases; nucleotides not matched to a gene: 3. The CDR3 runs to 15 residues. The CDR3 loop reads CATSGSSGREETQYF. The CDR3 DNA reads TGTGCCACCAGTGGTTCTAGCGGGAGGGAAGAGACCCAGTACTTC.

The chain links TRBV13 to TRBJ1-2; TRBD1 matches 7 bases. CDR1 and CDR2 (germline): PRHDT, FYEKMQ (reference sequence). The CDR3 covers 16 residues. With 2 bases clipped from V and 3 bases from J, the junction kept 9 bases outside the gene matches. The CDR3: CASSLLSGTAYYGYTF. CDR3 coding DNA: TGTGCCAGCAGCTTACTTAGCGGGACAGCCTACTATGGCTACACCTTC. Full variable domain (remainder filled in from reference TRBV13 and TRBJ1-2): AAGVIQSPRHLIKEKRETATLKCYPIPRHDTVYWYQQGPGQDPQFLISFYEKMQSDKGSIPDRFSAQQFSDYHSELNMSSLELGDSALYFCASSLLSGTAYYGYTFGSGTRLTVV.

The chain uses TRBV6-2 or TRBV6-3 and TRBJ1-5; 9 bases are a match to TRBD1. This CDR3 is built from 15 residues. Germline assignment: CDR1 MNHEY and CDR2 SVGEGT. J lost 2 bases, V lost 5 bases, and 4 bases had no gene match. The CDR3 sequence is CASSLRQGGNQPQHF. The CDR3 DNA is TGTGCCAGCAGTCTACGACAGGGGGGCAATCAGCCCCAGCATTTT.

This clone was counted a few times. The chain is built from TRBV7-2 and TRBJ2-7; D is ambiguous. Germline values: CDR1 SGHTA, CDR2 FQGNSA. This CDR3 has 13 amino acids. The germline V and J ends were trimmed by 1 base and 4 bases, with 8 bases remaining between them. The CDR3 coding sequence is TGTGCCAGCAGCTTAGGGCAGATATACGAGCAGTACTTC. This translates into CASSLGQIYEQYF.

This clone appeared a single time. The genes are TRBV28 and TRBJ2-2; 9 positions agree with TRBD1. V dropped 5 bases and J dropped 6; count of bases not matched to a gene: 16. Germline V gives CDR1 MDHEN, CDR2 SYDVKM. This CDR3 region has 18 residues. The CDR3 nucleotides are TGTGCCAGCAGTCTCCCATACCACAGGGGGCGAGTTTCCGGGGAGCTGTTTTTT. It codes for CASSLPYHRGRVSGELFF.

V is TRBV19 and J is TRBJ2-3, with 9 bases identical to TRBD1. J gave up 1 base and V 6 bases, and 11 bases lay outside the gene matches. This CDR3 contains 17 residues. Germline CDR1 and CDR2: LNHDA and SQIVND (reference sequence). CDR3 nucleotides: TGTGCCAGTAGGCCTATGGGTCGGACAGGGGGCACAGATACGCAGTATTTT. This sequence encodes CASRPMGRTGGTDTQYF.